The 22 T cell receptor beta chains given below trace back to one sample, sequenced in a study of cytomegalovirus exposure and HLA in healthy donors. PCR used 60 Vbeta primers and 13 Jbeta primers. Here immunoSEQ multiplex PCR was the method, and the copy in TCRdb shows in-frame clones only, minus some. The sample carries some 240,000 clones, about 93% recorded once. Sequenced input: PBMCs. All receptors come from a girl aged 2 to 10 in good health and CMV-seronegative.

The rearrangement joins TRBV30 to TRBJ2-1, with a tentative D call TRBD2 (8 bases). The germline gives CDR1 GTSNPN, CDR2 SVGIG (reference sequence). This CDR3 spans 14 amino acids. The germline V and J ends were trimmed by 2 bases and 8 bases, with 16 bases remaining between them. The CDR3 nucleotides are TGTGCCTGGAGTAACCGGGAGGGGGCTTATGAGCAGTTCTTC. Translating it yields CAWSNREGAYEQFF.

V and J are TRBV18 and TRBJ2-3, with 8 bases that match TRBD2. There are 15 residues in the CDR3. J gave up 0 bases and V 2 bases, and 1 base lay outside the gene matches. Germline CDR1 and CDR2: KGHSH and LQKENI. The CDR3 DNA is TGTGCCAGCTCACCAAGCGGGAGAAGCACAGATACGCAGTATTTT. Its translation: CASSPSGRSTDTQYF.

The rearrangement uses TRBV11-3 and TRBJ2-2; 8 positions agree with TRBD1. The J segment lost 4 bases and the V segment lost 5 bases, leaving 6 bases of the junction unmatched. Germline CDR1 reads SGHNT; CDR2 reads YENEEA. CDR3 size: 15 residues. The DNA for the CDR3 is TGTGCCAGCAGCGACAGGGGTGGGTCCACCGGGGAGCTGTTTTTT. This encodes CASSDRGGSTGELFF.

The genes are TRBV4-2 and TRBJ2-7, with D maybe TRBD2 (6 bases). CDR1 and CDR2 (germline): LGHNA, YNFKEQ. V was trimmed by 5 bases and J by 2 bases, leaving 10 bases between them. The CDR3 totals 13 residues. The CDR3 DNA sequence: TGTGCCAGCAGCGCCCGACTAGCCTACGAGCAGTACTTC. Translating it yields CASSARLAYEQYF.

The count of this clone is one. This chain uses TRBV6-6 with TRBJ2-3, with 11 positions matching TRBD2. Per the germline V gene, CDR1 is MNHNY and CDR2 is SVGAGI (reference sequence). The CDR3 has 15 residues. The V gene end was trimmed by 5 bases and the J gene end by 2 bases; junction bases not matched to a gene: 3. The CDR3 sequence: CASSLAGGPTDTQYF. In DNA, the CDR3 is TGTGCCAGCAGTCTAGCGGGGGGACCCACAGATACGCAGTATTTT.

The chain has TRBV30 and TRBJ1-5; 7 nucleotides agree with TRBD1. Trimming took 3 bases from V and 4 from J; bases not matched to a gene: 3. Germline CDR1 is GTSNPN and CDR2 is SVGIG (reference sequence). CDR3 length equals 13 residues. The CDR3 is CAWSTGVNQPQHF. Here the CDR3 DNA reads TGTGCCTGGAGCACAGGGGTAAATCAGCCCCAGCATTTT.

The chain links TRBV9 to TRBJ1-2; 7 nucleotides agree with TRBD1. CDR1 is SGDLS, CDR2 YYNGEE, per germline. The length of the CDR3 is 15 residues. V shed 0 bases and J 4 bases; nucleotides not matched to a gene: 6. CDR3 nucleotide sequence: TGTGCCAGCAGCGTAGAAGGGACAGAGCTCTATGGCTACACCTTC. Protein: CASSVEGTELYGYTF.

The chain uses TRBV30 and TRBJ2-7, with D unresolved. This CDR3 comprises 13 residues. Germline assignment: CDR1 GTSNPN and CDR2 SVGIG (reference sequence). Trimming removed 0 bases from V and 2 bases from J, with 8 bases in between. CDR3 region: CAWSVWQAYEQYF. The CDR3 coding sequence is TGTGCCTGGAGTGTATGGCAAGCCTACGAGCAGTACTTC.

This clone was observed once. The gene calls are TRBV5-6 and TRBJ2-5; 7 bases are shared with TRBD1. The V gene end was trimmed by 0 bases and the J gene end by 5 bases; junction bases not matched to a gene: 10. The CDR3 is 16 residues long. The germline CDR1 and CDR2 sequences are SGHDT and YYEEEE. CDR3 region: CASSLVFQGVTETQYF. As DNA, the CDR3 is TGTGCCAGCAGCTTGGTGTTCCAGGGGGTCACGGAGACCCAGTACTTC.

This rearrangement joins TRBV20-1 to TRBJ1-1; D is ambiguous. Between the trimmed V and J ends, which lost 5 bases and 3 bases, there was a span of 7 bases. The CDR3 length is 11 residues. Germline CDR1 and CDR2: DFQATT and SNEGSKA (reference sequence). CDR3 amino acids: CSAVRDTEAFF. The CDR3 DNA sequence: TGCAGTGCTGTCCGGGACACTGAAGCTTTCTTT.

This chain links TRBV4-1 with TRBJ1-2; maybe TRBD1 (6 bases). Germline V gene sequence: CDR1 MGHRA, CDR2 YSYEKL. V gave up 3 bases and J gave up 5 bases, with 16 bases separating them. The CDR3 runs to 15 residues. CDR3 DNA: TGCGCCAGCAGCCACCCCCCCGCAGGGACATATGGCTACACCTTC. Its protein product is CASSHPPAGTYGYTF.

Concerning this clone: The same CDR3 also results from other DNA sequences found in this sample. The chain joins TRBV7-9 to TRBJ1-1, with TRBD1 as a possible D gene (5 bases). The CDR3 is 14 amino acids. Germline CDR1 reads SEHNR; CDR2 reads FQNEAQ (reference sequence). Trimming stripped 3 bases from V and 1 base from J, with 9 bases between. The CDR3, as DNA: TGTGCCAGCAGCTTTGGGCAGGGGAACACTGAAGCTTTCTTT. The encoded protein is CASSFGQGNTEAFF. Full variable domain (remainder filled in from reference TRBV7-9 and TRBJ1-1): DTGVSQNPRHKITKRGQNVTFRCDPISEHNRLYWYRQTLGQGPEFLTYFQNEAQLEKSRLLSDRFSAERPKGSFSTLEIQRTEQGDSAMYLCASSFGQGNTEAFFGQGTRLTVV.

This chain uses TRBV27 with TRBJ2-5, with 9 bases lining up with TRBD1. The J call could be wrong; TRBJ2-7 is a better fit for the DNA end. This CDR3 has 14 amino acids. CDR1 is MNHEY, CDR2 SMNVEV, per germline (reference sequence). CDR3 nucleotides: TGTGCCAGCAGTATCACAGGGGGCCCGGACGAGCAGTACTTC. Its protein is CASSITGGPDEQYF.

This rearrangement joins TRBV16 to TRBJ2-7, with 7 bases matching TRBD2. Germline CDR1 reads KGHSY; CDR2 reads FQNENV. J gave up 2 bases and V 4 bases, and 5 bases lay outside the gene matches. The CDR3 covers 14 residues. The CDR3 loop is CASSREGKAYEQYF. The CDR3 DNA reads TGTGCCAGCAGCCGGGAGGGAAAGGCCTACGAGCAGTACTTC.

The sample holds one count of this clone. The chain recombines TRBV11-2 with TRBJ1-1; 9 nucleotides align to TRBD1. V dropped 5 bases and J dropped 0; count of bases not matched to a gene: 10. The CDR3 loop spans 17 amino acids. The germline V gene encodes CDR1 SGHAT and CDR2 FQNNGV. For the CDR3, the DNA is TGTGCCAGCAGCGAAGGGACAGGGAAAATCATGAACACTGAAGCTTTCTTT. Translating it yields CASSEGTGKIMNTEAFF.

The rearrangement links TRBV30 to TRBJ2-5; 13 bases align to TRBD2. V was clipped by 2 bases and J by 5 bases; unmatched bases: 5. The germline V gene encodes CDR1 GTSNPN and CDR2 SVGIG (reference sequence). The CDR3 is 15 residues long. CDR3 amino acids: CAWSYRTSGGETQYF. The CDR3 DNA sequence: TGTGCCTGGAGTTACCGGACTAGCGGGGGTGAGACCCAGTACTTC.

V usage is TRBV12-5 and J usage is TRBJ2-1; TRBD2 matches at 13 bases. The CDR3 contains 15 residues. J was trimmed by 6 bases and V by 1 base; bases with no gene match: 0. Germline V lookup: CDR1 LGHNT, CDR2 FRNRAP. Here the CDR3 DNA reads TGTGCTAGTGGTTTGGGGACTAGCGGGAGCAATGAGCAGTTCTTC. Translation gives CASGLGTSGSNEQFF.

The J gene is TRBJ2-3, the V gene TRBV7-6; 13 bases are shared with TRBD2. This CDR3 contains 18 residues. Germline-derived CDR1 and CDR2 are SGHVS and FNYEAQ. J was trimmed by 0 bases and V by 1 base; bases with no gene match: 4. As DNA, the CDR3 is TGTGCCAGCAGCTTAGGGACTAGCGGGGGAACCAGCACAGATACGCAGTATTTT. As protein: CASSLGTSGGTSTDTQYF.

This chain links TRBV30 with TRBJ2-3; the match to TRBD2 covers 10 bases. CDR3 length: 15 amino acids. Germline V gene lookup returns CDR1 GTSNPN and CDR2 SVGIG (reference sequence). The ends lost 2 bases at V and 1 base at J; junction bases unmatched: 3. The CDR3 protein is CAWSFLAGGTDTQYF. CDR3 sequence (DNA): TGTGCCTGGAGTTTTCTAGCGGGGGGCACAGATACGCAGTATTTT.

CDR3 coding DNA: TGCGCCAGCAGCAGTGGACAGAATTACAATGAGCAGTTCTTC. Its protein is CASSSGQNYNEQFF. V and J are TRBV5-1 and TRBJ2-1; a possible D gene is TRBD1 (6 bases). Germline values: CDR1 SGHRS, CDR2 YFSETQ. The CDR3 spans 14 residues. With 4 bases removed from V and 4 bases from J, the gap between germline ends came to 12 bases. Based on the CDR3 plus reference TRBV5-1 and TRBJ2-1, the full variable domain is KAGVTQTPRYLIKTRGQQVTLSCSPISGHRSVSWYQQTPGQGLQFLFEYFSETQRNKGNFPGRFSGRQFSNSRSEMNVSTLELGDSALYLCASSSGQNYNEQFFGPGTRLTVL.

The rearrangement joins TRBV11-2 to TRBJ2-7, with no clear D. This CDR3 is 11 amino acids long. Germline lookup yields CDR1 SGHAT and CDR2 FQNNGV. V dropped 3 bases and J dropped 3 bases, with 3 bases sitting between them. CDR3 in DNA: TGTGCCAGCAGCTTCTTCTACGAGCAGTACTTC. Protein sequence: CASSFFYEQYF.

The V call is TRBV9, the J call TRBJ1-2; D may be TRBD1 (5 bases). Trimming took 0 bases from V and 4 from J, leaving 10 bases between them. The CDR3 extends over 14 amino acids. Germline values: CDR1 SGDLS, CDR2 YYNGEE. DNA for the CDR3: TGTGCCAGCAGCGTAGGGCAGGGAGGCTATGGCTACACCTTC. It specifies CASSVGQGGYGYTF.